This TCR beta chain was retrieved from a study of T cells after posttransplantation cyclophosphamide. Study outcomes and limitations: Donor-recipient repertoire similarity was low at 1-2 months, rising over year one. Tissue-infiltrating T cells from skin or gut overlapped little with blood T cells. After PTCy, TRB diversity resembled that of CNI/methotrexate controls.

Treatment was busulfan-fludarabine conditioning, a marrow graft, and cyclophosphamide on days +3 and +4. With regard to this clone: Its antigen is not known.

The table came from immunoSEQ multiplex PCR; TCRdb's copy has only in-frame clones and leaves some out. The sample shows over 10,000 clones, none of them appearing just once. The CDR3 is made up of 14 amino acids. The germline V gene encodes CDR1 SGHAT and CDR2 FQDESV (reference sequence). J was trimmed by 4 bases and V by 4 bases; bases with no gene match: 5. The rearrangement uses TRBV11-1 and TRBJ2-7; 9 bases line up with TRBD1. The sequence derives from a female patient in her forties who received an allogeneic stem cell transplant from an unrelated donor, was CMV-positive, and had acute GVHD only. Part of the T cells may come from the graft donor. The material sequenced was PBMCs, taken after allogeneic stem cell transplant with posttransplant cyclophosphamide. This chain's CDR3 is CASSSTGGRYEQYF. Here the CDR3 DNA reads TGTGCCAGCAGCTCGACAGGGGGGCGGTACGAGCAGTACTTC.